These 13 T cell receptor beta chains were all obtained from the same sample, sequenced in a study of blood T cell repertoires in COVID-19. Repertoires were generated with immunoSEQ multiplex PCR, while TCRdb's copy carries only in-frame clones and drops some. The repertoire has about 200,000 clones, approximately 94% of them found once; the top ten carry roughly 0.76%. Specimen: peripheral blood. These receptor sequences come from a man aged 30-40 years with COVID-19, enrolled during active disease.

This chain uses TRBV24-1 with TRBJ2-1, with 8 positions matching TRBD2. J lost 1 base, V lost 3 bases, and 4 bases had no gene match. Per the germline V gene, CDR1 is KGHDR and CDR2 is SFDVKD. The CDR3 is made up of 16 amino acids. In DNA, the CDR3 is TGTGCCACCAGTGATACGAGCGGGGGTTCCTACAATGAGCAGTTCTTC. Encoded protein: CATSDTSGGSYNEQFF.

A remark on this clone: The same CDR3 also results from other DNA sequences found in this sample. This CDR3 reads CASSLGGGTEAFF. The DNA of the CDR3 is TGTGCCAGCAGTTTAGGGGGGGGCACTGAAGCTTTCTTT. The chain employs TRBV12-3 or TRBV12-4 and TRBJ1-1; maybe TRBD1 (5 bases). Between the trimmed V and J ends, which lost 1 base and 4 bases, there was a span of 7 bases. The CDR3 is 13 amino acids.

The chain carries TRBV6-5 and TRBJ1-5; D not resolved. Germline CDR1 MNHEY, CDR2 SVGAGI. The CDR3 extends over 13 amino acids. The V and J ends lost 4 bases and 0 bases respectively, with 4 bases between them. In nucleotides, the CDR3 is TGTGCCAGCAGTTTAAATAGCAATCAGCCCCAGCATTTT. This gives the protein CASSLNSNQPQHF.

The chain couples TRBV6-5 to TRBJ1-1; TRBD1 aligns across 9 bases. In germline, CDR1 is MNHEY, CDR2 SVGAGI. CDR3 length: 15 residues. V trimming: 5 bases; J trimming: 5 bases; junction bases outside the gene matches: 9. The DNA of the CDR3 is TGTGCCAGCAGTCCGCTGGGACAGGGTAGAACTGAAGCTTTCTTT. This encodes CASSPLGQGRTEAFF.

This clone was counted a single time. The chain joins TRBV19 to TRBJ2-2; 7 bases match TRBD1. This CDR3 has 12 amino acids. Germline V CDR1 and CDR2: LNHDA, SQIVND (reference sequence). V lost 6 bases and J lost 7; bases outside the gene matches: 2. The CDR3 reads CASRTGFGELFF. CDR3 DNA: TGTGCCAGTAGGACAGGGTTCGGGGAGCTGTTTTTT.

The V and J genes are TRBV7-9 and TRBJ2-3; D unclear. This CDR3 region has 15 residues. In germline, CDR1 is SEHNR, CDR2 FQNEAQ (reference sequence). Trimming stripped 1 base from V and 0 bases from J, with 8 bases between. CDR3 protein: CASSLGLASTDTQYF. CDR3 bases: TGTGCCAGCAGCTTAGGGTTAGCTAGCACAGATACGCAGTATTTT.

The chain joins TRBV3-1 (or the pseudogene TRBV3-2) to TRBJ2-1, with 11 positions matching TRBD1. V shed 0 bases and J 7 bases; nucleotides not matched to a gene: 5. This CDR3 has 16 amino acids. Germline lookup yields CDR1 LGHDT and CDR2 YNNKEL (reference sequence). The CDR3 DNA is TGTGCCAGCAGCCAAGATCCGGGACAGGGGGGTAATGAGCAGTTCTTC. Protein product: CASSQDPGQGGNEQFF.

The CDR3 nucleotides read TGCGCCAGCAGCTATAGCGGGGGCGCGAACACCGGGGAGCTGTTTTTT. Its translation: CASSYSGGANTGELFF. The gene calls are TRBV5-1 and TRBJ2-2, with 9 positions matching TRBD2. In germline, CDR1 is SGHRS, CDR2 YFSETQ. V was pared by 3 bases and J by 0 bases, with 3 bases of the junction left unmatched. CDR3 length: 16 residues.

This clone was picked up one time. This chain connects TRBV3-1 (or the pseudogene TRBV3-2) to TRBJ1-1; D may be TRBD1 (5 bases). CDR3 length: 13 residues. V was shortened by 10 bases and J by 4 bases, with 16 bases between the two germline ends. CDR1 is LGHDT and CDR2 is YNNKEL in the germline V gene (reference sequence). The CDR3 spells CATGGGGFTEAFF. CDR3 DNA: TGTGCCACCGGGGGGGGAGGTTTCACTGAAGCTTTCTTT.

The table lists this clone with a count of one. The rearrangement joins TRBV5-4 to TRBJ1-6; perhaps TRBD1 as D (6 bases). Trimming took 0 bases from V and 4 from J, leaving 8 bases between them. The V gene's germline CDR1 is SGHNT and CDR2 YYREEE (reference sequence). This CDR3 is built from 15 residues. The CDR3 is CASSLGQVYNSPLHF. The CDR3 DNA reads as TGTGCCAGCAGCTTGGGACAGGTTTATAATTCACCCCTCCACTTT.

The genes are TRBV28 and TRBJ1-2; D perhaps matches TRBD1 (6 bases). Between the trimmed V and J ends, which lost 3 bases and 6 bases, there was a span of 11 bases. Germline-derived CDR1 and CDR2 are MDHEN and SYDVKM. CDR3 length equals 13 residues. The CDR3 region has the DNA TGTGCCAGCAGTTTGGGGGACACCGATGGCTACACCTTC. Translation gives CASSLGDTDGYTF.

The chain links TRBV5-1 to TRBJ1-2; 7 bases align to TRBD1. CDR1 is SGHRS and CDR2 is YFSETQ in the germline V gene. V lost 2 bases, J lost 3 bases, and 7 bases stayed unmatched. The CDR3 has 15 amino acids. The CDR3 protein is CASSLLRQGDYGYTF. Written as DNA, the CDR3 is TGCGCCAGCAGCTTACTTCGACAGGGCGACTATGGCTACACCTTC.

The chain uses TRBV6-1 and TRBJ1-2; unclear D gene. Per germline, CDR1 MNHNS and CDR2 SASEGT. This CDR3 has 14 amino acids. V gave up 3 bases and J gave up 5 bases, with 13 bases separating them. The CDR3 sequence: CASSDAGTMYGYTF. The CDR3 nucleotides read TGTGCCAGCAGTGATGCAGGAACGATGTATGGCTACACCTTC.